This TCR beta chain was profiled in a study of blood T cell repertoires in COVID-19. Study overall: COVID-19 samples, acute and convalescent, were from the United States, Italy and Spain. PBMCs, B-cell-depleted T cells, or T cells were the source of the cDNA or gDNA that made up the material.

Some clones are missing from TCRdb's copy, which holds only in-frame ones; the method was immunoSEQ multiplex PCR. Of some 290,000 clones in the sample, about nine tenths were seen once. Trimming took off 0 bases at V and 0 bases at J, with 6 bases between the two ends. CDR3 length: 15 residues. Germline-derived CDR1 and CDR2 are SGHRS and YFSETQ. This clone came up a few times. Sequences were obtained from PBMCs or T cells enriched from blood (not recorded which). The source is a woman aged 40 to 55 with acute COVID-19. The rearrangement joins TRBV5-1 to TRBJ1-4; D uncertain. This CDR3 is CASSLGSATNEKLFF. In DNA form, the CDR3 reads TGCGCCAGCAGCTTGGGGTCGGCAACTAATGAAAAACTGTTTTTT.